Listed here are 25 T cell receptor beta chains from one sample, sequenced in a study of PD-1 blockade in classical Hodgkin lymphoma. Produced via immunoSEQ multiplex PCR; TCRdb's table is partial and in-frame only. The sample yields 20,000 to 25,000 clones, 60% to 75% seen once. Specified time point: cycle 4 day 1 (C4D1), after less than 7 weeks of nivolumab. After autologous stem cell transplantation all patients relapsed, and prior brentuximab vedotin exposure differed between cohorts. Sequences were derived from peripheral blood mononuclear cells (PBMCs), sampled before the fourth cycle of nivolumab. These receptors originate from a human donor with classical Hodgkin lymphoma.

The gene calls are TRBV7-2 and TRBJ2-7, with TRBD2 matching over 7 bases. The CDR3 is 12 residues long. V gave up 10 bases and J gave up 6 bases; unmatched junction bases: 9. Per the germline V gene, CDR1 is SGHTA and CDR2 is FQGNSA. The CDR3 region has the DNA TGTGCCACCCAGCGGGATATGGGCGAGCAGTACTTC. The encoded protein is CATQRDMGEQYF.

The chain employs TRBV18 and TRBJ1-1; D gene unclear. Germline lookup yields CDR1 KGHSH and CDR2 LQKENI. The CDR3 covers 16 residues. The V end lost 6 bases, the J end lost 3 bases, and 20 bases lay between the germline ends. CDR3 residues: CASSAKILQRDTEAFF. CDR3 DNA sequence: TGTGCCAGCTCCGCGAAGATTCTTCAAAGGGACACTGAAGCTTTCTTT.

The chain uses TRBV11-2 and TRBJ2-5, with D unresolved. The CDR3 contains 16 residues. Germline-derived CDR1 and CDR2 are SGHAT and FQNNGV. The V end lost 1 base, the J end lost 5 bases, and 17 bases lay between the germline ends. In DNA, the CDR3 is TGTGCCAGCAGCTTAGTTTCTCTCTTAGAGCGTGAGACCCAGTACTTC. Its translation is CASSLVSLLERETQYF.

This clone came up a few times. The gene calls are TRBV7-2 and TRBJ2-3, with D hard to call. Looked up from germline, CDR1 is SGHTA and CDR2 is FQGNSA. Trimming shortened V by 4 bases and J by 2 bases, and 7 bases separated the two germline ends. This CDR3 is built from 13 residues. This CDR3 is CASSSADTDTQYF. The CDR3 DNA is TGTGCCAGCAGCTCTGCAGACACAGATACGCAGTATTTT.

The genes are TRBV28 and TRBJ2-7; D call uncertain. The CDR3 runs 12 residues. Germline-derived CDR1 and CDR2 are MDHEN and SYDVKM. V lost 2 bases and J 6 bases, leaving 8 bases between the germline ends. CDR3 sequence reads: CASSLGSIEQYF. CDR3 nucleotides: TGTGCCAGCAGTTTAGGTTCTATCGAGCAGTACTTC.

V and J are TRBV5-1 and TRBJ1-1; D is uncertain. With 1 base removed from V and 8 bases from J, the gap between germline ends came to 12 bases. The CDR3 has 13 residues. CDR1 SGHRS and CDR2 YFSETQ come from the germline V gene. The CDR3 coding sequence is TGCGCCAGCAGCTTGATGAGTGCCGGAGAAGCTTTCTTT. Its protein product is CASSLMSAGEAFF.

The gene calls are TRBV11-1 and TRBJ2-5, with TRBD2 matching 11 bases. J gave up 5 bases and V 2 bases, and 10 bases lay outside the gene matches. The germline V gene encodes CDR1 SGHAT and CDR2 FQDESV (reference sequence). This CDR3 is 17 amino acids long. Here the CDR3 reads CASSLSPRLAGRETQYF. The CDR3 DNA reads TGTGCCAGCAGCTTAAGTCCCAGACTAGCGGGAAGGGAGACCCAGTACTTC.

V usage is TRBV9 and J usage is TRBJ2-3; 10 nucleotides line up with TRBD2. V trimming: 4 bases; J trimming: 1 base; junction bases outside the gene matches: 9. Germline CDR1 reads SGDLS; CDR2 reads YYNGEE. There are 17 residues in the CDR3. CDR3 sequence: CASSKMLAGVGTDTQYF. DNA of the CDR3: TGTGCCAGCAGCAAGATGCTAGCGGGAGTCGGCACAGATACGCAGTATTTT.

The J gene is TRBJ2-1, the V gene TRBV7-3, with TRBD2 identical over 8 bases. Germline V lookup: CDR1 SGHTA, CDR2 FQGTGA. V lost 3 bases, J lost 7 bases, and 8 bases stayed unmatched. The CDR3 is made up of 15 amino acids. For the CDR3, the DNA is TGTGCCAGCAGCTTTGAAGCGGGAGTCTGGAATGAGCAGTTCTTC. It is translated as CASSFEAGVWNEQFF.

CDR3 nucleotide sequence: TGTGCCAGCAGCGTAGGGAATAGCGGGGGGGCCGATGAGCAGTTCTTC. This codes for CASSVGNSGGADEQFF. The chain combines TRBV9 with TRBJ2-1; 11 bases fit TRBD2. The trim removed 0 bases at V and 8 bases at J, leaving 7 bases unmatched. The CDR3 sequence is 16 residues long. The germline V gene encodes CDR1 SGDLS and CDR2 YYNGEE.

The rearrangement links TRBV10-3 to TRBJ2-2, with 9 positions matching TRBD2. Losses at the gene ends were 3 bases for V and 0 bases for J; bases not matched to a gene: 2. The CDR3 extends over 16 amino acids. Germline CDR1 is ENHRY and CDR2 is SYGVKD. CDR3: CAISEAGGSNTGELFF. The CDR3, as DNA: TGTGCCATCAGTGAAGCGGGAGGCTCGAACACCGGGGAGCTGTTTTTT.

The J gene is TRBJ2-1, the V gene TRBV2; D is unresolved. The CDR3 spans 15 residues. Looked up from germline, CDR1 is SNHLY and CDR2 is FYNNEI. Trimming cost V 5 bases and J 0 bases, with 11 bases left between them. CDR3 in DNA: TGTGCCAGCAGTACCGAATTCAGCTCCTACAATGAGCAGTTCTTC. Protein product: CASSTEFSSYNEQFF. Supplemented by reference TRBV2 and TRBJ2-1, the full variable domain reads EPEVTQTPSHQVTQMGQEVILRCVPISNHLYFYWYRQILGQKVEFLVSFYNNEISEKSEIFDDQFSVERPDGSNFTLKIRSTKLEDSAMYFCASSTEFSSYNEQFFGPGTRLTVL.

The chain carries TRBV6-1 and TRBJ2-3, with no clear D. Trimming stripped 2 bases from V and 2 bases from J, with 11 bases between. CDR1 MNHNS and CDR2 SASEGT come from the germline V gene. The length of the CDR3 is 15 residues. Here the CDR3 DNA reads TGTGCCAGCAGTGAATGGTCGGCAGACACAGATACGCAGTATTTT. Translation: CASSEWSADTDTQYF.

This clone has just one count. The rearrangement joins TRBV7-6 to TRBJ2-7; D gene unclear. V gave up 1 base and J gave up 6 bases, with 10 bases separating them. This CDR3 is 13 amino acids long. The V gene's germline CDR1 is SGHVS and CDR2 FNYEAQ. The CDR3 is CASSLVGISEQYF. CDR3 DNA: TGTGCCAGCAGCTTAGTGGGTATTTCCGAGCAGTACTTC.

V is TRBV18 and J is TRBJ2-1; no firm D call. With 5 bases removed from V and 12 bases from J, the gap between germline ends came to 17 bases. Germline lookup yields CDR1 KGHSH and CDR2 LQKENI. The length of the CDR3 is 13 residues. DNA for the CDR3: TGTGCCAGCTCAGCCGAAATAAAAGTCGGGCAGTTCTTC. It encodes CASSAEIKVGQFF.

The genes are TRBV21-1 and TRBJ1-1. TRBV21-1 constitutes a pseudogene. CDR3 length equals 16 residues. CDR3 sequence: CASSKDAPAPDTEAFF. CDR3 bases: TGTGCCAGCAGCAAAGATGCTCCAGCCCCGGACACTGAAGCTTTCTTT.

This clone was observed a handful of times. This rearrangement joins TRBV6-6 to TRBJ1-6, with D possibly matching TRBD1 (5 bases). Trimming shortened V by 11 bases and J by 4 bases, and 12 bases separated the two germline ends. Germline values: CDR1 MNHNY, CDR2 SVGAGI (reference sequence). The CDR3 runs 13 residues. The CDR3 loop reads CAARDGYNSPLHF. The CDR3 nucleotides are TGTGCCGCCAGGGACGGTTATAATTCACCCCTCCACTTT.

This rearrangement joins TRBV28 to TRBJ2-1; D gene ambiguous. This CDR3 has 13 residues. In germline, CDR1 is MDHEN, CDR2 SYDVKM. V was shortened by 2 bases and J by 5 bases, with 7 bases between the two germline ends. The CDR3 nucleotides read TGTGCCAGCAGTTTAACATGGGACAATGAGCAGTTCTTC. Residues: CASSLTWDNEQFF.

This clone was detected only a few times. This chain uses TRBV7-9 with TRBJ2-3; D remains ambiguous. CDR1 and CDR2 from the germline V gene are SEHNR and FQNEAQ (reference sequence). The V and J ends lost 2 bases and 8 bases respectively, with 14 bases between them. The CDR3 is made up of 14 amino acids. The CDR3 DNA follows: TGTGCCAGCAGCTTATACACCCGGGCCTCTACGCAGTATTTT. Its translation: CASSLYTRASTQYF.

This rearrangement joins TRBV7-3 to TRBJ2-2; weak D call: TRBD1 (5 bases). Germline V gene sequence: CDR1 SGHTA, CDR2 FQGTGA. With 7 bases removed from V and 0 bases from J, the gap between germline ends came to 15 bases. The CDR3 extends over 16 amino acids. The CDR3 bases are TGTGCCAGCATCTCAAGGGGAATTGCGAACACCGGGGAGCTGTTTTTT. Translated: CASISRGIANTGELFF.

The genes are TRBV6-5 and TRBJ1-1; no reliable D call. CDR3 length: 13 residues. The germline CDR1 and CDR2 sequences are MNHEY and SVGAGI. Trimming removed 6 bases from V and 5 bases from J, with 13 bases in between. CDR3 in DNA: TGTGCCAGCAGCCCCGATGTTGGGACTGAAGCTTTCTTT. This encodes CASSPDVGTEAFF.

CDR3 DNA: TGTGCCAGCAGCTTAGCGATACAGGGTGGGGAGACCCAGTACTTC. As protein: CASSLAIQGGETQYF. This rearrangement joins TRBV7-2 to TRBJ2-5, with D possibly TRBD1 on 6 matching bases. Germline V CDR1 and CDR2: SGHTA, FQGNSA. The CDR3 covers 15 residues. Trimming shortened V by 0 bases and J by 5 bases, and 13 bases separated the two germline ends.

This clone has only a few counts. The chain has TRBV5-6 and TRBJ1-2, with unresolved D. The V gene's germline CDR1 is SGHDT and CDR2 YYEEEE. V lost 0 bases and J 14 bases, leaving 17 bases between the germline ends. The CDR3 runs to 13 residues. The CDR3 DNA reads TGTGCCAGCAGCTTGGATCCGAGGGCGTTCCCTACCTTC. Protein product: CASSLDPRAFPTF.

This clone is a singleton in its sample. The V call is TRBV4-3, the J call TRBJ1-2; no clear D gene. V gave up 0 bases and J gave up 8 bases, with 13 bases separating them. Germline V gene data show CDR1 as LGHNA and CDR2 as YSLEER. The CDR3 is 14 residues long. CDR3 protein: CASSQDIGIGGYTF. The CDR3 region has the DNA TGCGCCAGCAGCCAAGATATTGGAATTGGGGGCTACACCTTC.

V and J are TRBV6-1 and TRBJ2-7; possibly TRBD1 for D (6 bases). Germline CDR1 reads MNHNS; CDR2 reads SASEGT. V shed 9 bases and J shed 6 bases, with 12 bases lying between them. CDR3 length: 11 amino acids. The CDR3 coding sequence is TGTGCCAGTAACCAGGGGTTCGAGCAGTACTTC. It is translated as CASNQGFEQYF.